The source of this TCR beta chain is a study of chemoradiotherapy in HPV16-positive cancers. TCRdb keeps only in-frame clones here, not all; method: immunoSEQ multiplex PCR. The sample has roughly 20,000 clones, roughly 89% seen once. Sequencing used blood, obtained from a patient who underwent chemoradiotherapy. The source is a human donor with HPV-associated anogenital cancer.

CDR3 sequence: CASSLAGTGGGYTF. CDR3 in DNA: TGTGCCAGCAGCTTAGCCGGGACAGGGGGAGGCTACACCTTC. V and J are TRBV7-2 and TRBJ1-2; 11 bases line up with TRBD1. The ends lost 0 bases at V and 8 bases at J; junction bases unmatched: 2. Germline-derived CDR1 and CDR2 are SGHTA and FQGNSA. This CDR3 spans 14 amino acids. The entire variable domain, with the rest obtained from reference TRBV7-2 and TRBJ1-2, is as follows: GAGVSQSPSNKVTEKGKDVELRCDPISGHTALYWYRQSLGQGLEFLIYFQGNSAPDKSGLPSDRFSAERTGGSVSTLTIQRTQQEDSAVYLCASSLAGTGGGYTFGSGTRLTVV.